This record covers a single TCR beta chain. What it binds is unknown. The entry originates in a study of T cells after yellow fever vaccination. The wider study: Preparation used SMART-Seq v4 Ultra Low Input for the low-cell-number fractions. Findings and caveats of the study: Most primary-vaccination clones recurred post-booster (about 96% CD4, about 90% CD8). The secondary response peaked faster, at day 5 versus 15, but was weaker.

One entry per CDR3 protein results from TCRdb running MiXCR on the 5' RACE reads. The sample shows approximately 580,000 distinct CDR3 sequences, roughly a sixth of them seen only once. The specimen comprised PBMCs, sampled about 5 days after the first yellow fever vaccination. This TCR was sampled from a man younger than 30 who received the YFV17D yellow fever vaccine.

The CDR3 region is CSARYGTPNTEAFF. CDR3 nucleotide sequence: TGCAGTGCTCGATACGGGACACCGAACACTGAAGCTTTCTTT. The V gene is TRBV20-1, the J gene TRBJ1-1; D is perhaps TRBD1 (6 bases). This CDR3 spans 14 amino acids. The germline V gene has CDR1 DFQATT and CDR2 SNEGSKA (reference sequence). The V gene lost 5 bases and the J gene lost 1 base, with 14 bases spanning the gap.